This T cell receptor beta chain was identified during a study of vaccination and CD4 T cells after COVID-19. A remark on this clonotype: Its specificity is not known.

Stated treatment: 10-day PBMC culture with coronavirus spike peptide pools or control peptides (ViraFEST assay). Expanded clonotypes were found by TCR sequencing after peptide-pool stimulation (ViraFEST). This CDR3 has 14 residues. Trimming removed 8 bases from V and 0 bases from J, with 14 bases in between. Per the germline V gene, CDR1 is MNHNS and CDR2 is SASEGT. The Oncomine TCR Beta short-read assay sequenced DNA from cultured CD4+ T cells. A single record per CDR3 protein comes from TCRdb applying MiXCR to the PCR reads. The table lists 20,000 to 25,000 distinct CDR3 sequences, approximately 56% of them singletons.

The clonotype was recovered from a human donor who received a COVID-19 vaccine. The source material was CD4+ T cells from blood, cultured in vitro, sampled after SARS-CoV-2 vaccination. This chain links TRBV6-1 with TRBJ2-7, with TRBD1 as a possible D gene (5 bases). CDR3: CASGWGFSSYEQYF. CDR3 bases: TGTGCCAGCGGATGGGGCTTCAGCTCCTACGAGCAGTACTTC.